Presented here are 24 T cell receptor beta chains from one specimen sequenced in a study of T cell responses to AZD1222 COVID-19 vaccine. Clones were sequenced by immunoSEQ multiplex PCR, and TCRdb holds only the in-frame ones, with some missing. The sample records roughly 75,000 clones, roughly 87% being singletons. The sample was peripheral blood, taken 28 days after the second AZD1222 dose. Source of these receptors: an adult who received the AZD1222 COVID-19 vaccine.

V gene TRBV6-2 or TRBV6-3 combines with J gene TRBJ1-6; possibly TRBD1 for D (6 bases). Germline loops: CDR1 MNHEY, CDR2 SVGEGT. The CDR3 length is 17 residues. V was trimmed by 6 bases and J by 5 bases, leaving 20 bases between them. The CDR3 reads CASSPWGSRGDNSPLHF. In nucleotides, the CDR3 is TGTGCCAGCAGCCCCTGGGGGAGCAGGGGTGATAATTCACCCCTCCACTTT.

The chain uses TRBV7-2 and TRBJ2-2; D remains unclear. The CDR3 is made up of 14 amino acids. With 5 bases removed from V and 6 bases from J, the gap between germline ends came to 13 bases. Germline-derived CDR1 and CDR2 are SGHTA and FQGNSA. The chain's CDR3 is CASSPVVGPGELFF. The CDR3 DNA reads TGTGCCAGCAGCCCGGTTGTGGGCCCCGGGGAGCTGTTTTTT.

This clone was observed a single time. The chain couples TRBV7-9 to TRBJ1-4; D call uncertain. Trimming took off 1 base at V and 3 bases at J, with 6 bases between the two ends. The CDR3 spans 14 residues. CDR1 is SEHNR, CDR2 FQNEAQ, per germline (reference sequence). The CDR3 region has the DNA TGTGCCAGCAGCTTAGGCGCGCCTAATGAAAAACTGTTTTTT. The encoded protein is CASSLGAPNEKLFF.

CDR3 in amino acids: CASSLAGTLFLYSYEQYF. CDR3 nucleotides: TGTGCCAGCAGCTTAGCCGGGACATTGTTTTTGTATTCCTACGAGCAGTACTTC. The rearrangement links TRBV7-8 to TRBJ2-7; D is perhaps TRBD1 (6 bases). The CDR3 is made up of 18 amino acids. Germline-derived CDR1 and CDR2 are SGHVS and FQNEAQ. V lost 0 bases and J 1 base, leaving 19 bases between the germline ends.

The rearrangement uses TRBV2 and TRBJ1-5, with D hard to call. The CDR3 is 12 amino acids. Germline V CDR1 and CDR2: SNHLY, FYNNEI. Trimming took 11 bases from V and 15 from J, leaving 23 bases between them. For the CDR3, the DNA is TGTGCCGGAACTTTGGGGAACTCCCGGGTGCATTTT. It specifies CAGTLGNSRVHF.

V and J are TRBV5-6 and TRBJ1-6; D is undetermined. The V gene's germline CDR1 is SGHDT and CDR2 YYEEEE. With 2 bases removed from V and 7 bases from J, the gap between germline ends came to 10 bases. The CDR3 covers 14 residues. Here the CDR3 DNA reads TGTGCCAGCAGCTTTTCCCAGCCGAATTCACCCCTCCACTTT. This gives the protein CASSFSQPNSPLHF.

The V call is TRBV2, the J call TRBJ1-2, with D perhaps matching TRBD1 (5 bases). Trimming stripped 9 bases from V and 11 bases from J, with 7 bases between. Germline lookup yields CDR1 SNHLY and CDR2 FYNNEI. The CDR3 is 8 residues long. CDR3 nucleotide sequence: TGTGCCAGACAGGATTACACCTTC. It specifies CARQDYTF.

The CDR3 region is CASSVAGTKIGNEQFF. CDR3 coding DNA: TGTGCCAGCAGCGTAGCCGGGACCAAAATCGGGAATGAGCAGTTCTTC. V is TRBV9 and J is TRBJ2-1; the D gene could be TRBD1 or TRBD2 (5 bases each). Germline V lookup: CDR1 SGDLS, CDR2 YYNGEE. V lost 0 bases and J lost 7, with 17 bases in between. CDR3 length: 16 amino acids. The variable domain in full, with the rest retrieved from reference TRBV9 and TRBJ2-1, is DSGVTQTPKHLITATGQRVTLRCSPRSGDLSVYWYQQSLDQGLQFLIQYYNGEERAKGNILERFSAQQFPDLHSELNLSSLELGDSALYFCASSVAGTKIGNEQFFGPGTRLTVL.

In nucleotides, the CDR3 is TGTGCCAGCAGCGAAAGGGAGATTGTGGGCACTGAAGCTTTCTTT. The encoded protein is CASSEREIVGTEAFF. The chain couples TRBV9 to TRBJ1-1; D is unresolved. V lost 3 bases and J lost 4, with 16 bases in between. CDR3 length: 15 residues. The germline V gene has CDR1 SGDLS and CDR2 YYNGEE.

This chain joins TRBV5-1 and TRBJ2-7; 11 bases map to TRBD2. Germline values: CDR1 SGHRS, CDR2 YFSETQ. The CDR3 sequence is 15 residues long. V trimming: 0 bases; J trimming: 6 bases; junction bases outside the gene matches: 5. The CDR3, as DNA: TGCGCCAGCAGCTTGGACACTAGCGGGGGAGGCGAGCAGTACTTC. It codes for CASSLDTSGGGEQYF. The full variable domain, in which reference TRBV5-1 and TRBJ2-7 provide the parts outside the CDR3, is KAGVTQTPRYLIKTRGQQVTLSCSPISGHRSVSWYQQTPGQGLQFLFEYFSETQRNKGNFPGRFSGRQFSNSRSEMNVSTLELGDSALYLCASSLDTSGGGEQYFGPGTRLTVT.

The gene calls are TRBV6-5 and TRBJ1-3, with D tentatively TRBD1 (6 bases). V was cut by 7 bases and J by 2 bases, with 15 bases left in between. Germline CDR1 is MNHEY and CDR2 is SVGAGI. The CDR3 contains 15 residues. The DNA for the CDR3 is TGTGCCAGCACGTTCGGCAGGGGAACTGGAAACACCATATATTTT. Encoded protein: CASTFGRGTGNTIYF.

This chain links TRBV7-2 with TRBJ1-2; 8 bases line up with TRBD1. Germline loops: CDR1 SGHTA, CDR2 FQGNSA. CDR3 length equals 14 residues. Unmatched junction bases numbered 4, after V lost 2 bases and J lost 5 bases. CDR3 coding DNA: TGTGCCAGCAGCTTACAGGGGGCGCGATATGGCTACACCTTC. The encoded protein is CASSLQGARYGYTF.

This chain uses TRBV11-2 with TRBJ1-2, with D unclear. From germline, CDR1 is SGHAT and CDR2 FQNNGV. This CDR3 comprises 16 residues. The V end was cut by 1 base, the J end by 2 bases, with 14 bases between. CDR3 sequence (DNA): TGTGCCAGCAGCTTAGGGTCGGGGTACAGAAACTATGGCTACACCTTC. Its protein is CASSLGSGYRNYGYTF.

The chain employs TRBV7-3 and TRBJ2-5, with TRBD1 matching 7 bases. Germline V gene data show CDR1 as SGHTA and CDR2 as FQGTGA. J gave up 0 bases and V 4 bases, and 5 bases lay outside the gene matches. There are 15 residues in the CDR3. Written as DNA, the CDR3 is TGTGCCAGCAGCTATCTTGGACAGGACCAAGAGACCCAGTACTTC. It specifies CASSYLGQDQETQYF. The whole variable domain, filled in from reference TRBV7-3 and TRBJ2-5, reads GAGVSQTPSNKVTEKGKYVELRCDPISGHTALYWYRQSLGQGPEFLIYFQGTGAADDSGLPNDRFFAVRPEGSVSTLKIQRTERGDSAVYLCASSYLGQDQETQYFGPGTRLLVL.

The chain joins TRBV18 to TRBJ1-5, with D uncertain. V dropped 4 bases and J dropped 4 bases, with 17 bases sitting between them. Germline lookup yields CDR1 KGHSH and CDR2 LQKENI. CDR3 size: 16 residues. CDR3 region: CASSQTGGGTNQPQHF. The CDR3 DNA reads as TGTGCCAGCTCACAGACCGGAGGAGGCACTAATCAGCCCCAGCATTTT.

The chain links TRBV4-1 to TRBJ2-2, with D maybe TRBD1 (6 bases). This CDR3 spans 15 amino acids. The V and J ends lost 1 base and 4 bases respectively, with 10 bases between them. Per the germline V gene, CDR1 is MGHRA and CDR2 is YSYEKL. The DNA of the CDR3 is TGCGCCAGCAGCCAAGTAGCAGGGGCCACCGGGGAGCTGTTTTTT. It codes for CASSQVAGATGELFF.

For the CDR3, the DNA is TGTGCCAGTAGTGCTTCAGGGATACGCACAGATACGCAGTATTTT. This sequence encodes CASSASGIRTDTQYF. The gene calls are TRBV19 and TRBJ2-3; possibly TRBD1 for D (5 bases). CDR1 and CDR2 (germline): LNHDA, SQIVND (reference sequence). The CDR3 runs 15 residues. Trimming took 5 bases from V and 1 from J, leaving 13 bases between them. Filled out from reference TRBV19 and TRBJ2-3, the complete variable domain reads DGGITQSPKYLFRKEGQNVTLSCEQNLNHDAMYWYRQDPGQGLRLIYYSQIVNDFQKGDIAEGYSVSREKKESFPLTVTSAQKNPTAFYLCASSASGIRTDTQYFGPGTRLTVL.

The chain employs TRBV5-1 and TRBJ1-1; a weak D match, TRBD1 (5 bases). Germline V gene lookup returns CDR1 SGHRS and CDR2 YFSETQ. Trimming stripped 7 bases from V and 1 base from J, with 8 bases between. The CDR3 totals 12 residues. Here the CDR3 reads CASGQGNTEAFF. The CDR3, as DNA: TGCGCCAGCGGGCAGGGGAACACTGAAGCTTTCTTT.

The V call is TRBV4-1, the J call TRBJ1-2; D ambiguous. Trimming took 1 base from V and 1 from J, leaving 10 bases between them. Per the germline V gene, CDR1 is MGHRA and CDR2 is YSYEKL. CDR3 length: 15 amino acids. CDR3 sequence (DNA): TGCGCCAGCAGCCAAGGTCCGGGGAGTAACTATGGCTACACCTTC. Residues: CASSQGPGSNYGYTF.

This clone was seen once. J is TRBJ1-2 and V is TRBV6-5; weak D call: TRBD1 (5 bases). This CDR3 has 15 residues. Germline V gives CDR1 MNHEY, CDR2 SVGAGI. V gave up 2 bases and J gave up 2 bases, with 12 bases separating them. The CDR3 nucleotides read TGTGCCAGCAGTTACACCGGGACGGGAAACTATGGCTACACCTTC. Translated: CASSYTGTGNYGYTF.

This chain joins TRBV6-5 and TRBJ2-7, with 7 bases matching TRBD1. Germline V lookup: CDR1 MNHEY, CDR2 SVGAGI. J gave up 4 bases and V 6 bases, and 9 bases lay outside the gene matches. This CDR3 contains 14 residues. Written as DNA, the CDR3 is TGTGCCAGCAGACCGGGACAGCAACTGTACGAGCAGTACTTC. Protein sequence: CASRPGQQLYEQYF.

V usage is TRBV7-8 and J usage is TRBJ2-7; no clear D. Per the germline V gene, CDR1 is SGHVS and CDR2 is FQNEAQ. Trimming shortened V by 6 bases and J by 3 bases, and 12 bases separated the two germline ends. CDR3 length: 13 amino acids. CDR3 residues: CASRDPPRYEQYF. CDR3 nucleotide sequence: TGTGCCAGCAGGGACCCCCCACGCTACGAGCAGTACTTC.

The chain carries TRBV12-3 or TRBV12-4 and TRBJ1-3; unclear D gene. CDR3 length equals 12 residues. Trimming left V 7 bases short and J 0 bases short, with 4 bases between. DNA for the CDR3: TGTGCCAGCACCCTCTCTGGAAACACCATATATTTT. Protein: CASTLSGNTIYF.

This chain links TRBV7-9 with TRBJ1-2; D is ambiguous. Germline CDR1 reads SEHNR; CDR2 reads FQNEAQ (reference sequence). Trimming took off 1 base at V and 0 bases at J, with 9 bases between the two ends. The CDR3 is 15 residues long. The CDR3: CASSLGGGANYGYTF. CDR3 nucleotides: TGTGCCAGCAGCTTAGGCGGCGGAGCTAACTATGGCTACACCTTC.